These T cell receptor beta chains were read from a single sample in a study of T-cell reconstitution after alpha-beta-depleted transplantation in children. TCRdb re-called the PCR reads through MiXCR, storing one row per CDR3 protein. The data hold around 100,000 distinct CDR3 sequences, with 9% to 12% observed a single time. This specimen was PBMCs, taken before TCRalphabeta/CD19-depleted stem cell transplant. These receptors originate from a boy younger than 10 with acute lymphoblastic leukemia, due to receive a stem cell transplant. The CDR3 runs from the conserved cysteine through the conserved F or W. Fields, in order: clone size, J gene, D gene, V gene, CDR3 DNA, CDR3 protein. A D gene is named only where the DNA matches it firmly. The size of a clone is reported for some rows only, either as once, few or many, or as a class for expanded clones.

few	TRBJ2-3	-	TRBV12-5	TGTGCTAGTGGCCGCGGACAAACTAGCACAGATACGCAGTATTTT	CASGRGQTSTDTQYF
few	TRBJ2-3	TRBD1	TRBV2	TGTGCCAGCAGAACTCGGACAGGATCTAGCACAGATACGCAGTATTTT	CASRTRTGSSTDTQYF
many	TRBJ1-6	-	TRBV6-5	TGTGCCATTCCCGCGACAGGACATAATTCACCCCTCCACTTT	CAIPATGHNSPLHF
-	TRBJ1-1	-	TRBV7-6	TGTGCCAGCAGCTTTCGGGGGTTTGAAGCTTTCTTT	CASSFRGFEAFF
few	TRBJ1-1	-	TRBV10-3	TGTGCCATCAGTGAGTCCGGAGCAGGGTTGAACACTGAAGCTTTCTTT	CAISESGAGLNTEAFF
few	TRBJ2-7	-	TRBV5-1	TGCGCCAGCAGCTTGGGCGGGAACGCCCTCTACGAGCAGTACTTC	CASSLGGNALYEQYF
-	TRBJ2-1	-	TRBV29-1	TGCAGCGCCGTACCGACAGGACTAAACCTCTACAATGAGCAGTTCTTC	CSAVPTGLNLYNEQFF
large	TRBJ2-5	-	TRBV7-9	TGTGCCAGCAGCTTAGGACAGGTCCAAGAGACCCAGTACTTC	CASSLGQVQETQYF
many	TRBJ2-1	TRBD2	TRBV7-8	TGTGCCAGCAGCTTAAAATCTGGGACTAGCGGGAGAAGTAATGAGCAGTTCTTC	CASSLKSGTSGRSNEQFF
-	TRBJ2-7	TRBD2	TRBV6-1	TGTGCCAGCAGCCCCAAGGTAGCGGGAGTCAACGAGCAGTACTTC	CASSPKVAGVNEQYF
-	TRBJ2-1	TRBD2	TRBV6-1	TGTGCCAGCAATCCCGGACTAGCGGGAGTGGGTGAGCAGTTCTTC	CASNPGLAGVGEQFF
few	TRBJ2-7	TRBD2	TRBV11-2	TGTGCCAGCAGCTTAGATCTGCTAGCGGGAGGCGAGCAGTACTTC	CASSLDLLAGGEQYF
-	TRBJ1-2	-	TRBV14	TGTGCCAGCAGCCAGGATGGGGAAGCGCGTGGCTACACCTTC	CASSQDGEARGYTF
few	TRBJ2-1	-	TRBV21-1	TGTGCCAGCATTGGCTCAGCGCCTGAGCAGTTCTTC	CASIGSAPEQFF
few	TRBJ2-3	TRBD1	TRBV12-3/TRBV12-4	TGTGCCAGCAGTTTGACAGGGGGCGCGGATACGCAGTATTTT	CASSLTGGADTQYF
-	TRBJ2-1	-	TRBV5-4	TGTGCCAGCAGCTTGGCCCGTCGAGAAGCAGCCTCTCATGAGCAGTTCTTC	CASSLARREAASHEQFF
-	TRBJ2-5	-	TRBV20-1	TGCAGTGCTAGCGGGAGCAACCAAGAGACCCAGTACTTC	CSASGSNQETQYF
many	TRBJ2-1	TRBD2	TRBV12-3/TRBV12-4	TGTGCCAGCAGTTTAAGTGGGAGGGCCCACAATGAGCAGTTCTTC	CASSLSGRAHNEQFF
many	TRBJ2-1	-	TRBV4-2	TGTGCCAGCAGCCAAGATTGGTGGGGGAACAATGAGCAGTTCTTC	CASSQDWWGNNEQFF
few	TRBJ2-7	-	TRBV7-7	TGTGCCAGCTTTATGAGGGATCTCTACGAGCAGTACTTC	CASFMRDLYEQYF
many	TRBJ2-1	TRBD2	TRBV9	TGTGCCAGCAGCGTAGATCCCCCTAGCGGGATAGGCAATGAGCAGTTCTTC	CASSVDPPSGIGNEQFF
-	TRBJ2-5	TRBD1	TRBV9	TGTGCCAGCAGCATTGGGACAGCCCCATCGGAGACCCAGTACTTC	CASSIGTAPSETQYF
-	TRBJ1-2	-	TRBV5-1	TGCGCCAGCAGCTTGGATCCGGACAGAGCTAACTATGGCTACACCTTC	CASSLDPDRANYGYTF
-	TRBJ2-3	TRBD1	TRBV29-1	TGCAGCGTTGAAGGGGACATCGACAGGGGTTATACGCAGTATTTT	CSVEGDIDRGYTQYF
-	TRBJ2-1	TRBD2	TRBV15	TGTGCCACCAGCAATGGTGGTAGCGGGAGAAGCCAGTTCTTC	CATSNGGSGRSQFF
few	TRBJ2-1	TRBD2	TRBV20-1	TGCAGTGCTAGAGATCAAACTAGCGGGAGGTTTTATGAGCAGTTCTTC	CSARDQTSGRFYEQFF
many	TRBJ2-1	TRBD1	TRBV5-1	TGCGCCAGCAGCTTAACCGGGACAGGGCACCTCAATGAGCAGTTCTTC	CASSLTGTGHLNEQFF
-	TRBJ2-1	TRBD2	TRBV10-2	TGCGCCAGCAGGGGCATACCGGGACTAGCGGGAGATTCACGGGAGCAGTTCTTC	CASRGIPGLAGDSREQFF
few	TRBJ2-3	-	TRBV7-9	TGTGCCAGCAGCTTAGGTTCGGCCAGCCTATACACAGATACGCAGTATTTT	CASSLGSASLYTDTQYF
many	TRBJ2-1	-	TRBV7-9	TGTGCCAGCAGCCCATTACATGAGCAGTTCTTC	CASSPLHEQFF
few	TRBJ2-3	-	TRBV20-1	TGCAGTGCTAGTAACCCGCGGTCCCGATCCACAGATACGCAGTATTTT	CSASNPRSRSTDTQYF
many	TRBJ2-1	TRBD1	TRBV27	TGTGCCAGCAGCTCTACCTTACAGGGGACCCCTTACAATGAGCAGTTCTTC	CASSSTLQGTPYNEQFF
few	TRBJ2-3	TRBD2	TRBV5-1	TGCGCCAGCAGCTTGGCGTCTAGCGGGGGCACAGATACGCAGTATTTT	CASSLASSGGTDTQYF
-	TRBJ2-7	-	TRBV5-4	TGTGCCAGCGGAGCAGGGGACATTTCTGCCTACGAGCAGTACTTC	CASGAGDISAYEQYF
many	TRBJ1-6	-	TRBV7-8	TGTGCCAGCAGCCATACAGGTGCCGCCCTCCACTTT	CASSHTGAALHF
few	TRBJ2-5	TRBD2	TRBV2	TGTGCCAGCCGCATAGCGGGAGGGGAGACCCAGTACTTC	CASRIAGGETQYF
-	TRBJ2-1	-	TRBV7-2	TGTGCCAGCAGCTTAGTTCTCCCCAATGAGCAGTTCTTC	CASSLVLPNEQFF
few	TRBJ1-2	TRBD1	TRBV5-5	TGTGCCAGCAGCGCCAGACAGGGCTCCTATGGCTACACCTTC	CASSARQGSYGYTF
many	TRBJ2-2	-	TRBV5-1	TGCGCCAGCAGCTACGGACCAACGAACACCGGGGAGCTGTTTTTT	CASSYGPTNTGELFF
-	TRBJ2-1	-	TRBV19	TGTGCCAGTAGTACCGATACTTCCTACAATGAGCAGTTCTTC	CASSTDTSYNEQFF
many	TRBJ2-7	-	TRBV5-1	TGCGCCAGCAGCCAAAACCGGGACGGCTCCTACGAGCAGTACTTC	CASSQNRDGSYEQYF
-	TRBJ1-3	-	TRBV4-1	TGCGCCAGCAGCCAACCTGCTACAGAGCGTGGAAACACCATATATTTT	CASSQPATERGNTIYF
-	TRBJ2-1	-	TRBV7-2	TGTGCCAGCAGGAGAGCCGGGGGCTCCTACAATGAGCAGTTCTTC	CASRRAGGSYNEQFF
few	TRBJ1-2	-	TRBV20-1	TGCAGTGCTAGAGGGCGAGTATATGGCTACACCTTC	CSARGRVYGYTF
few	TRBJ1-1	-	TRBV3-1	TGTGCCAGCAGCCTAAAGATACACGGCCTAATGAACACTGAAGCTTTCTTT	CASSLKIHGLMNTEAFF
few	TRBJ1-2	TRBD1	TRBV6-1	TGTGCCAGCACTAAGGGGGCAGGCAACTATGGCTACACCTTC	CASTKGAGNYGYTF
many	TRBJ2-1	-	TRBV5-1	TGCGCCAGCAGCCCATCGGAGGGCAGGCATGAGCAGTTCTTC	CASSPSEGRHEQFF
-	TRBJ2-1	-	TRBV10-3	TGTGCCATCAGTGAGCCGACAACACCATGGAACTCCTACAATGAGCAGTTCTTC	CAISEPTTPWNSYNEQFF
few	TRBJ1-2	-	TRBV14	TGTGCCAGCAGCCCCGGGGGCAGTAGCTACACCTTC	CASSPGGSSYTF
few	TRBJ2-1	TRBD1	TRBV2	TGTGCCAGCAAGACAACAGGGGACAATGAGCAGTTCTTC	CASKTTGDNEQFF
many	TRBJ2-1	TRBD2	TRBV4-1	TGCGCCAGCAGCCCCCGACCCGGGACTAGCATCCCGAGCTCCTACAATGAGCAGTTCTTC	CASSPRPGTSIPSSYNEQFF
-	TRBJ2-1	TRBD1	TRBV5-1	TGCGCCAGCAGCGTCGGGACAGGGGGCCTCAATGAGCAGTTCTTC	CASSVGTGGLNEQFF
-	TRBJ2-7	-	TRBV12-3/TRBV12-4	TGTGCCAGCAGTTTGCACAACGAGGGGTACTCGTACTTC	CASSLHNEGYSYF
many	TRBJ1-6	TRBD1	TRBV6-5	TGTGCCAGCAGACAAGGACAGGGAAGACGTTCACCCCTCCACTTT	CASRQGQGRRSPLHF
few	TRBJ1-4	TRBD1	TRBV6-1	TGTGCCAGCAGTGAACGTCGGACAGGAGTAAATGAAAAACTGTTTTTT	CASSERRTGVNEKLFF
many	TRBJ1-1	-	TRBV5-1	TGCGCCAGCAGCTTGGAGCCAGGGACCCTTCGCACTGAAGCTTTCTTT	CASSLEPGTLRTEAFF
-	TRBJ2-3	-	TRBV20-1	TGCAGTGCTCACACAGGGACGGATACGCAGTATTTT	CSAHTGTDTQYF
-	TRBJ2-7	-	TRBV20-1	TGCAGTGCTGGATTCGGGGCAGTCGAGCAGTACTTC	CSAGFGAVEQYF
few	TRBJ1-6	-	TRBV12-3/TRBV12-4	TGTGCCAGCAGTTCGTTAGCTCGGGGGGGGCTTACCGACAACCATTCACCCCTCCACTTT	CASSSLARGGLTDNHSPLHF